Below, one TCR beta chain is given with its context. This sample was included in a study of blood T cell repertoires in COVID-19. As for the study in general: Acute and convalescent COVID-19 specimens originated in the United States, Italy and Spain. T cells, B-cell-depleted T cells, or PBMCs supplied cDNA or gDNA.

As processed by the authors: Estimates of nucleated cell counts were drawn from the amplification of reference gene primers. Sequenced by immunoSEQ multiplex PCR; TCRdb stores in-frame clones only, minus some. The D gene and trimming were derived from the DNA, and the V and J assignments and clone size from that table. This sample has tens of thousands of clones, with roughly 82% found just once. This CDR3 is 17 amino acids long. V was pared by 0 bases and J by 0 bases, with 14 bases between. Germline CDR1 and CDR2: MNHEY and SVGEGT. The J gene is TRBJ1-1, the V gene TRBV6-2 or TRBV6-3; D gene ambiguous. The clonotype comes from a man aged 45-65 years with acute or convalescent COVID-19. What was sequenced was peripheral blood. The CDR3 reads CASSYSGRGYMNTEAFF. The DNA of the CDR3 is TGTGCCAGCAGTTACTCCGGTCGGGGTTACATGAACACTGAAGCTTTCTTT.